Included here is one T cell receptor (beta chain) sequence, with context. Its antigen is as yet unknown. One entry per CDR3 protein results from TCRdb running MiXCR on the 5' RACE reads. The top ten clones hold over 0.8% of a sample with around 450,000 distinct CDR3 sequences, roughly 26% of them seen once. This specimen comes from a study of CD8 T cells in ankylosing spondylitis. With 4 bases clipped from V and 0 bases from J, the junction kept 2 bases outside the gene matches. Germline CDR1 is ENHRY and CDR2 is SYGVKD. The CDR3 consists of 15 residues. Study-wide results and caveats: In reactive arthritis synovial fluid and blood, some motif variants had been reported before. For ankylosing spondylitis blood, a TCR beta motif of seven to nine highly homologous variants appeared characteristic.

The chain joins TRBV10-3 to TRBJ1-5; 8 nucleotides match TRBD1. This TCR came from a male donor with ankylosing spondylitis. Specimen: blood, either unsorted or a sorted T cell fraction (not recorded which). This CDR3 reads CAISVDRVSNQPQHF. CDR3 coding DNA: TGTGCCATCAGTGTGGACAGGGTTAGCAATCAGCCCCAGCATTTT.